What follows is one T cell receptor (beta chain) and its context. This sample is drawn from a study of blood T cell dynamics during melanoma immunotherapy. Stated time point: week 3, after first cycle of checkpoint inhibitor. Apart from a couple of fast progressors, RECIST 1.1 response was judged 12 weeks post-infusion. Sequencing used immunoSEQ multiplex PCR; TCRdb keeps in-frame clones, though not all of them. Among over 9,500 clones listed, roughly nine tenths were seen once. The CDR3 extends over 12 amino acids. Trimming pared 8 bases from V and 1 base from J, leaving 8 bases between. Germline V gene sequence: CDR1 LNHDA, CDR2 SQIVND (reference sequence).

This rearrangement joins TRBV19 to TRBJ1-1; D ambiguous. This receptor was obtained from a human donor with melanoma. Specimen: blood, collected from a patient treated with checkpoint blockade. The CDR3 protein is CASLLANTEAFF. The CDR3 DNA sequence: TGTGCCAGTCTCCTAGCGAACACTGAAGCTTTCTTT.